The T cell receptor (beta chain) described here comes from a study of graft-versus-host responses after intestinal transplantation. Study at large: Grafts were multivisceral, liver-intestinal, or isolated intestinal. Among the recipients, all got anti-thymocyte globulin induction and then tacrolimus and steroids for approximately 3 years.

As to this clone: Its specificity is not known.

General study results and limits: Recipient bone marrow held GvH clones, some seen earlier in ileum or blood. Allografts of one patient group, those with graft-donor T cell macrochimerism, had high graft-versus-host to host-versus-graft clonal ratios.

Libraries were prepared by immunoSEQ multiplex PCR; TCRdb keeps only in-frame clonotypes and omits some of them. The sample has some 92,000 clones; roughly 92% are singletons. Trimming stripped 5 bases from V and 3 bases from J, with 16 bases between. From germline, CDR1 is MNHNS and CDR2 SASEGT. This CDR3 has 15 amino acids. This chain uses TRBV6-1 with TRBJ1-2; D unresolved. Sequencing was performed on unstimulated CD4+ T cells sorted from spleen or lymph node cells, taken before intestinal transplant. This clonotype was obtained from a human donor who received an intestinal transplant. This CDR3 reads CASSPAGYNHYGYTF. The DNA of the CDR3 is TGTGCCAGCAGTCCGGCAGGTTATAACCACTATGGCTACACCTTC.